The 25 T cell receptor beta chains below come from one sample, sequenced in a study of cytomegalovirus exposure and HLA in healthy donors. Primers included in the PCR were 60 Vbeta and 13 Jbeta primers. Sequenced by immunoSEQ multiplex PCR; TCRdb stores in-frame clones only, minus some. The repertoire has some 110,000 clones, roughly four fifths of them found once; the top ten carry approximately 16%. What was sequenced was PBMCs. The receptors here all came from a man aged 45-60 years in good health and CMV-seropositive.

The chain has TRBV6-5 and TRBJ2-7, with D perhaps TRBD2 (6 bases). Trimming took off 7 bases at V and 3 bases at J, with 10 bases between the two ends. CDR1 is MNHEY, CDR2 SVGAGI, per germline. The CDR3 length is 12 residues. The CDR3 sequence is CASTKEGYEQYF. In DNA, the CDR3 is TGTGCCAGCACCAAGGAGGGCTACGAGCAGTACTTC.

This rearrangement joins TRBV4-3 to TRBJ1-6; D may be TRBD1 (5 bases). CDR1 and CDR2 from the germline V gene are LGHNA and YSLEER. This CDR3 contains 13 residues. Between the trimmed V and J ends, which lost 3 bases and 7 bases, there was a span of 7 bases. The CDR3, as DNA: TGCGCCAGCAGCCATGCAGGGAATTCACCCCTCCACTTT. Residues: CASSHAGNSPLHF.

There are a few counts of this clone. The rearrangement joins TRBV5-6 to TRBJ1-1; D remains unclear. The CDR3 consists of 14 residues. Deletions cut 3 bases from V and 0 bases from J, with 9 bases between. CDR1 SGHDT and CDR2 YYEEEE come from the germline V gene. The CDR3 here is CASSYDTMNTEAFF. Written as DNA, the CDR3 is TGTGCCAGCAGCTACGACACCATGAACACTGAAGCTTTCTTT. Combining the CDR3 with reference TRBV5-6 and TRBJ1-1 gives the whole variable domain DAGVTQSPTHLIKTRGQQVTLRCSPKSGHDTVSWYQQALGQGPQFIFQYYEEEERQRGNFPDRFSGHQFPNYSSELNVNALLLGDSALYLCASSYDTMNTEAFFGQGTRLTVV.

The chain combines TRBV18 with TRBJ1-5, with D maybe TRBD1 (6 bases). V was shortened by 1 base and J by 4 bases, with 14 bases between the two germline ends. Germline CDR1 and CDR2: KGHSH and LQKENI. This CDR3 spans 16 amino acids. CDR3 loop: CASSPLGQVLNQPQHF. CDR3 coding DNA: TGTGCCAGCTCACCACTGGGACAAGTCTTAAATCAGCCCCAGCATTTT.

This chain connects TRBV11-2 to TRBJ2-7; TRBD2 matches 8 bases. The germline gives CDR1 SGHAT, CDR2 FQNNGV. The CDR3 is 18 residues long. After removal of 1 base from V and 0 bases from J, the junction contained 11 bases not matched to a gene. The CDR3 sequence: CASSLVFMRGANSYEQYF. CDR3 in DNA: TGTGCCAGCAGCTTAGTATTTATGCGGGGGGCGAACTCCTACGAGCAGTACTTC.

The CDR3 DNA sequence: TGCGCCAGCAGCCTACCCGGGACTAGCGGGGGCACAGATACGCAGTATTTT. The encoded protein is CASSLPGTSGGTDTQYF. The rearrangement uses TRBV5-1 and TRBJ2-3; TRBD2 matches at 13 bases. With 4 bases clipped from V and 1 base from J, the junction kept 6 bases outside the gene matches. The CDR3 sequence is 17 residues long. From germline, CDR1 is SGHRS and CDR2 YFSETQ.

This clone was counted once. The V call is TRBV7-2, the J call TRBJ2-1, with 9 bases matching TRBD2. V shed 4 bases, J shed 8 bases, and the junction held 9 bases outside the gene matches. The CDR3 runs 15 residues. Germline CDR1 reads SGHTA; CDR2 reads FQGNSA. CDR3 coding DNA: TGTGCCAGCAGCTCCTTTAGCGGGGGTATCGATGAGCAGTTCTTC. It encodes CASSSFSGGIDEQFF.

This sequence joins TRBV19 and TRBJ2-1; 10 bases fit TRBD2. The CDR3 is made up of 15 amino acids. Germline V gene lookup returns CDR1 LNHDA and CDR2 SQIVND (reference sequence). The junction had 4 bases not matched to a gene; V was cut back by 5 bases and J by 3 bases. CDR3: CASSQSGGDYNEQFF. CDR3 bases: TGTGCCAGTAGTCAAAGCGGGGGGGACTACAATGAGCAGTTCTTC.

The CDR3 coding sequence is TGCGCCAGCAGCACCTCCCCGGGAGGGACTGAAGCTTTCTTT. Translation gives CASSTSPGGTEAFF. V gene TRBV5-1 combines with J gene TRBJ1-1, with no clear D. V gave up 4 bases and J gave up 5 bases, with 15 bases separating them. This CDR3 is 14 amino acids long. Germline V gene data show CDR1 as SGHRS and CDR2 as YFSETQ. Full variable domain (rest looked up from reference TRBV5-1 and TRBJ1-1): KAGVTQTPRYLIKTRGQQVTLSCSPISGHRSVSWYQQTPGQGLQFLFEYFSETQRNKGNFPGRFSGRQFSNSRSEMNVSTLELGDSALYLCASSTSPGGTEAFFGQGTRLTVV.

V usage is TRBV7-2 and J usage is TRBJ1-1, with TRBD1 identical over 7 bases. CDR1 is SGHTA and CDR2 is FQGNSA in the germline V gene. With V trimmed by 2 bases and J by 0 bases, 12 bases remained unmatched. CDR3 size: 18 residues. This chain's CDR3 is CASSLKGAGGALNTEAFF. In nucleotides, the CDR3 is TGTGCCAGCAGCTTAAAGGGGGCGGGAGGGGCCTTGAACACTGAAGCTTTCTTT.

CDR3 in DNA: TGCGCCAGCAGCTTATTCCAACGGGAAGAGACCCAGTACTTC. This gives the protein CASSLFQREETQYF. V and J are TRBV5-1 and TRBJ2-5, with unresolved D. This CDR3 region has 14 residues. CDR1 and CDR2 from the germline V gene are SGHRS and YFSETQ. V shed 2 bases and J shed 3 bases, with 11 bases lying between them.

This clone was found once. The chain is built from TRBV21-1 and TRBJ1-4; no check of the table's D call, TRBD1, against the DNA was made. TRBV21-1 is designated a pseudogene. The CDR3 sequence is 14 residues long. For the CDR3, the DNA is TGTGCCAGCAGCCCCGACAGGGAGATTAAAAAACTGTTTTTT. It codes for CASSPDREIKKLFF.

V usage is TRBV4-1 and J usage is TRBJ2-7; 10 bases match TRBD2. The CDR3 totals 15 residues. The junction had 6 bases not matched to a gene; V was cut back by 5 bases and J by 2 bases. The germline gives CDR1 MGHRA, CDR2 YSYEKL. Here the CDR3 DNA reads TGCGCCAGCAGCTCCCGAGCGGGAGGGCCCTACGAGCAGTACTTC. Protein product: CASSSRAGGPYEQYF.

V gene TRBV7-2 combines with J gene TRBJ2-1; 11 bases fit TRBD2. Per the germline V gene, CDR1 is SGHTA and CDR2 is FQGNSA. V dropped 6 bases and J dropped 3; count of bases not matched to a gene: 10. The CDR3 is 17 residues long. The CDR3 here is CASSQVPLAGDYNEQFF. Here the CDR3 DNA reads TGTGCCAGCAGTCAAGTCCCACTAGCGGGGGACTACAATGAGCAGTTCTTC.

This rearrangement joins TRBV7-9 to TRBJ1-2; tentative D call: TRBD1 (6 bases). V was shortened by 7 bases and J by 8 bases, with 23 bases between the two germline ends. The CDR3 covers 15 residues. Germline values: CDR1 SEHNR, CDR2 FQNEAQ (reference sequence). CDR3 DNA sequence: TGTGCCAGCACCGTTGGCCAAGGGGGATTTAGAGGCTACACCTTC. Protein product: CASTVGQGGFRGYTF.

V and J are TRBV15 and TRBJ2-5; D is perhaps TRBD2 (7 bases). The CDR3 is 16 residues long. The V gene lost 5 bases and the J gene lost 7 bases, with 23 bases spanning the gap. Germline V gene data show CDR1 as LNHNV and CDR2 as YYDKDF (reference sequence). The CDR3 DNA is TGTGCCACCAGCGGTGGGGGCGGGAGCATTTTAGGGACCCAGTACTTC. Translated: CATSGGGGSILGTQYF.

The chain joins TRBV2 to TRBJ2-5, with a possible D match to TRBD2 (7 bases). Germline values: CDR1 SNHLY, CDR2 FYNNEI. The CDR3 runs 14 residues. The ends were cut back, 5 bases at V and 4 bases at J, with 14 bases in the middle. The CDR3 coding sequence is TGTGCCAGCAGTTGGGAGGGGGGCAGAGAGACCCAGTACTTC. Protein: CASSWEGGRETQYF.

The chain links TRBV14 to TRBJ2-5; TRBD1 agrees at 9 bases. Trimming removed 4 bases from V and 6 bases from J; junction bases left unmatched: 12. There are 16 residues in the CDR3. Germline lookup yields CDR1 SGHDN and CDR2 FVKESK. As DNA, the CDR3 is TGTGCCAGCAGCCCCAATCGGGACAGGGCCTCCCAGACCCAGTACTTC. Amino acid sequence: CASSPNRDRASQTQYF.

The chain carries TRBV9 and TRBJ2-1, with 7 nucleotides matching TRBD2. The CDR3 runs to 15 residues. Germline V gene lookup returns CDR1 SGDLS and CDR2 YYNGEE. The trim removed 1 base at V and 2 bases at J, leaving 3 bases unmatched. In nucleotides, the CDR3 is TGTGCCAGCAGCGTATGGGGGGGGGCCTACAATGAGCAGTTCTTC. As protein: CASSVWGGAYNEQFF.

The chain couples TRBV27 to TRBJ2-1, with TRBD2 matching 7 bases. The trim removed 8 bases at V and 2 bases at J, leaving 6 bases unmatched. CDR1 and CDR2 from the germline V gene are MNHEY and SMNVEV (reference sequence). This CDR3 region has 14 residues. This chain's CDR3 is CASASGTPYNEQFF. CDR3 nucleotide sequence: TGTGCCAGCGCCAGCGGGACTCCCTACAATGAGCAGTTCTTC.

The chain employs TRBV7-2 and TRBJ1-5, with TRBD1 matching over 11 bases. There are 15 residues in the CDR3. J was trimmed by 6 bases and V by 6 bases; bases with no gene match: 7. Germline CDR1 SGHTA, CDR2 FQGNSA. CDR3 DNA sequence: TGTGCCAGCAGTTCGGGGGGGACAGGGGGTCAGCCCCAGCATTTT. It translates to CASSSGGTGGQPQHF.

The table lists this clone with a few counts. V usage is TRBV2 and J usage is TRBJ2-1; 9 nucleotides line up with TRBD1. Per the germline V gene, CDR1 is SNHLY and CDR2 is FYNNEI. The CDR3 runs to 16 residues. After removal of 5 bases from V and 9 bases from J, the junction contained 14 bases not matched to a gene. The CDR3 DNA follows: TGTGCCAGCAGTTACCCCTCCGGGACAGGGTGGATTGAGCAGTTCTTC. Its protein is CASSYPSGTGWIEQFF.

The chain carries TRBV9 and TRBJ1-1; D uncertain. The CDR3 is 15 residues long. Germline assignment: CDR1 SGDLS and CDR2 YYNGEE. Trimming stripped 4 bases from V and 4 bases from J, with 17 bases between. CDR3 in DNA: TGTGCCAGCAGCTCAGCTGTAAATCGGGGCACTGAAGCTTTCTTT. Translation: CASSSAVNRGTEAFF.

This chain connects TRBV6-5 to TRBJ2-5, with a weak D call TRBD2 (5 bases). The CDR3 runs 12 residues. Germline V gene sequence: CDR1 MNHEY, CDR2 SVGAGI. V was shortened by 4 bases and J by 5 bases, with 8 bases between the two germline ends. DNA for the CDR3: TGTGCCAGCAGTTCCGGGGAGGAGACCCAGTACTTC. It yields the protein CASSSGEETQYF.

In this sample, this clone turned up once. One end of the junction is discordant with germline, which a read error may explain. This chain connects TRBV7-9 to TRBJ1-2; D is perhaps TRBD1 (5 bases). CDR3 size: 16 residues. Germline lookup yields CDR1 SEHNR and CDR2 FQNEAQ (reference sequence). The CDR3 DNA sequence: TGTTCCAGCAGCTTTCCCACCCGCACGGGGGGTGGGGGCTACACCTTC. Protein sequence: CSSSFPTRTGGGGYTF.